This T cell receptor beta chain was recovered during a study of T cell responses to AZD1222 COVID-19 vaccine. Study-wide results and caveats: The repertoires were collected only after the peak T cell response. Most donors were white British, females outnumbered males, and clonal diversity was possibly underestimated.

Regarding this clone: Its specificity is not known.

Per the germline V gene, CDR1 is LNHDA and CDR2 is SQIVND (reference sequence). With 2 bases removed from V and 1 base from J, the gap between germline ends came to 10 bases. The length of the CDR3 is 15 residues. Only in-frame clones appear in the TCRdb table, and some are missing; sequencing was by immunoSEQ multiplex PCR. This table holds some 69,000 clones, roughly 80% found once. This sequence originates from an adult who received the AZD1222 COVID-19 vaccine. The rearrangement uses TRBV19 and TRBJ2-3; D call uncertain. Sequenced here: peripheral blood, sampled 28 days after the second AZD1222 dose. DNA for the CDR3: TGTGCCAGTAGTATACGGTCCGCAGGCACAGATACGCAGTATTTT. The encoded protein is CASSIRSAGTDTQYF.